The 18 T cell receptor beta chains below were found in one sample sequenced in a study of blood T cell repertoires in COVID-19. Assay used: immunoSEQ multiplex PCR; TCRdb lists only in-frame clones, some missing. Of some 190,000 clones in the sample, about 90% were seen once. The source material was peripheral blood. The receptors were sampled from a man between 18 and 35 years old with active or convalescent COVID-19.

The CDR3 nucleotides read TGTGCCAGCAGCCCGACGCGCGGGGGGGGGAACTACGAGCAGTACTTC. Protein product: CASSPTRGGGNYEQYF. The rearrangement uses TRBV7-2 and TRBJ2-7, with TRBD2 identical over 9 bases. Germline-derived CDR1 and CDR2 are SGHTA and FQGNSA. The trim removed 5 bases at V and 3 bases at J, leaving 11 bases unmatched. The CDR3 contains 16 residues.

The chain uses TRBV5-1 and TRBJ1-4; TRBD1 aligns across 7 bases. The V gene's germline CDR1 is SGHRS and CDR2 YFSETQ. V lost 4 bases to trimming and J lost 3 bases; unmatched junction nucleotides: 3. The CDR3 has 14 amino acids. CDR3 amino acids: CASSPGQPNEKLFF. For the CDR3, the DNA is TGCGCCAGCAGCCCGGGACAGCCTAATGAAAAACTGTTTTTT.

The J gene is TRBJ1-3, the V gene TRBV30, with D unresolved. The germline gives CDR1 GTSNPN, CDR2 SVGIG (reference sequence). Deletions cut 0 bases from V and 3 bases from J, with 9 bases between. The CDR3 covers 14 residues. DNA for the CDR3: TGTGCCTGGAGTGTAAAAGGGAGTGGAAACACCATATATTTT. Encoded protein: CAWSVKGSGNTIYF.

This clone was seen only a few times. CDR3 protein: CASRARLPGNTIYF. The CDR3, as DNA: TGTGCCAGCAGGGCCAGGCTTCCCGGAAACACCATATATTTT. The chain couples TRBV28 to TRBJ1-3; unclear D gene. The V gene's germline CDR1 is MDHEN and CDR2 SYDVKM. The CDR3 has 14 residues. V lost 6 bases to trimming and J lost 4 bases, with 13 bases between them.

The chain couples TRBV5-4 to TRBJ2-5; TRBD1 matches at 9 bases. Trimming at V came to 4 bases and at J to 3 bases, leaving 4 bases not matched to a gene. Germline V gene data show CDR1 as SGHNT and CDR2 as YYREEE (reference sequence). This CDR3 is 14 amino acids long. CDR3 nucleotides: TGTGCCAGCAGCCAGTGGACAGGGGAAGAGACCCAGTACTTC. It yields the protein CASSQWTGEETQYF.

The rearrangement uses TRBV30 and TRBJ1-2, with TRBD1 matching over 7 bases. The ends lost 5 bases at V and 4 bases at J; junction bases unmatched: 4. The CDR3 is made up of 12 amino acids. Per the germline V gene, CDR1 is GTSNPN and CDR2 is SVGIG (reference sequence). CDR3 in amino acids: CAWETGSYGYTF. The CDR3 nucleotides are TGTGCCTGGGAGACAGGGAGCTATGGCTACACCTTC.

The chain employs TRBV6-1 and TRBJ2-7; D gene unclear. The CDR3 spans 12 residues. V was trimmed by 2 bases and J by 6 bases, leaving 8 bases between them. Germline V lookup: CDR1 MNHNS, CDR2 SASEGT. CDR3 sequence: CASSETYGEQYF. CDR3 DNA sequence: TGTGCCAGCAGTGAAACGTACGGCGAGCAGTACTTC.

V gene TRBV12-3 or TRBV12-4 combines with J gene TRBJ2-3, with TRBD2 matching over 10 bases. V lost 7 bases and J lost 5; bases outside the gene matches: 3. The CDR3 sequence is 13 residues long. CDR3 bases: TGTGCCAGCACGTTAGCGGGGGGAGATACGCAGTATTTT. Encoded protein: CASTLAGGDTQYF.

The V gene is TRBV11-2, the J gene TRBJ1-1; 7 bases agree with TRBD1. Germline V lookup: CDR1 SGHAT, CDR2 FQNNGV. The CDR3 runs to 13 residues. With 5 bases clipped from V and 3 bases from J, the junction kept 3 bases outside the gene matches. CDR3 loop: CASSPGTDTEAFF. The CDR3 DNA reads TGTGCCAGCAGCCCAGGGACAGACACTGAAGCTTTCTTT.

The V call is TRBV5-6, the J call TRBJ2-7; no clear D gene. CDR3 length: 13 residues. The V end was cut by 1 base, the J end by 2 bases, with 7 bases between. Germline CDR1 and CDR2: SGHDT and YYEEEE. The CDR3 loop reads CASSLLGPYEQYF. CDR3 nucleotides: TGTGCCAGCAGCTTGTTGGGCCCCTACGAGCAGTACTTC.

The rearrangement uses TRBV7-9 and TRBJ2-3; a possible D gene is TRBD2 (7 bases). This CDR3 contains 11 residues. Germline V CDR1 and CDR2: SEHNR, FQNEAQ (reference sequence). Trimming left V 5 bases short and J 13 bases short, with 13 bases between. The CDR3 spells CASSPGGREYF. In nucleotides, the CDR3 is TGTGCCAGCAGCCCCGGGGGGCGAGAGTATTTT.

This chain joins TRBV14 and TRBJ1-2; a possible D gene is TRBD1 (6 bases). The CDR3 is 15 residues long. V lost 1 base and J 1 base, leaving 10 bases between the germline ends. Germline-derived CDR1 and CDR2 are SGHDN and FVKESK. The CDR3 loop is CASSQVTGFNYGYTF. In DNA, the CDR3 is TGTGCCAGCAGCCAAGTTACAGGGTTTAACTATGGCTACACCTTC.

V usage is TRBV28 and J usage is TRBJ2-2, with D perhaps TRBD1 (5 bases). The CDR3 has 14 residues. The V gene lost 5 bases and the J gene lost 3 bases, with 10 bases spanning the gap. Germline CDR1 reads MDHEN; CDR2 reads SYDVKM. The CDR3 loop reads CASSPRTYTGELFF. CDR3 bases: TGTGCCAGCAGTCCTCGGACATACACCGGGGAGCTGTTTTTT.

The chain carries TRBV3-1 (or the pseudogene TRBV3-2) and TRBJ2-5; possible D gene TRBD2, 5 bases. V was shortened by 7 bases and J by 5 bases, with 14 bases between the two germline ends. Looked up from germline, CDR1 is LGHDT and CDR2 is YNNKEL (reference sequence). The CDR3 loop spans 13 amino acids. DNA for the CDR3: TGTGCCAGCACCCCGCGGGCCAGGGAGACCCAGTACTTC. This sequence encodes CASTPRARETQYF.

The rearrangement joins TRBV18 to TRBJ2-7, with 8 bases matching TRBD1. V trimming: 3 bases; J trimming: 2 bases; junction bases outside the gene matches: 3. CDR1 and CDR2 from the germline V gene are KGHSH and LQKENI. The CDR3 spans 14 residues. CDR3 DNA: TGTGCCAGCTCACCGGACAGGGCAGCCTACGAGCAGTACTTC. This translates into CASSPDRAAYEQYF.

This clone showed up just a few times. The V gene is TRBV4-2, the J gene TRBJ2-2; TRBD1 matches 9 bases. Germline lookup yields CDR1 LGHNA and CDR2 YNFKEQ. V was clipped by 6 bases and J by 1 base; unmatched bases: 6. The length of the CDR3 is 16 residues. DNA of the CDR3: TGTGCCAGCAGAAGATCGGGACAGGGGAACACCGGGGAGCTGTTTTTT. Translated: CASRRSGQGNTGELFF.

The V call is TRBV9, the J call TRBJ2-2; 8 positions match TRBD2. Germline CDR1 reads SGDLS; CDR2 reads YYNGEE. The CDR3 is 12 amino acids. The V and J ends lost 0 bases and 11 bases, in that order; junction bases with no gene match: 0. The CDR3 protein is CASSVVAGELFF. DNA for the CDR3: TGTGCCAGCAGCGTAGTAGCGGGAGAGCTGTTTTTT.

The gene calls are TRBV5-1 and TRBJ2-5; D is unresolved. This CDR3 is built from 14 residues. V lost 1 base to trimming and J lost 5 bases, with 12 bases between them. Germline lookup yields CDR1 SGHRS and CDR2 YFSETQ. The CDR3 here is CASSLPQAIETQYF. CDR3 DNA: TGCGCCAGCAGCTTGCCCCAGGCCATCGAGACCCAGTACTTC.